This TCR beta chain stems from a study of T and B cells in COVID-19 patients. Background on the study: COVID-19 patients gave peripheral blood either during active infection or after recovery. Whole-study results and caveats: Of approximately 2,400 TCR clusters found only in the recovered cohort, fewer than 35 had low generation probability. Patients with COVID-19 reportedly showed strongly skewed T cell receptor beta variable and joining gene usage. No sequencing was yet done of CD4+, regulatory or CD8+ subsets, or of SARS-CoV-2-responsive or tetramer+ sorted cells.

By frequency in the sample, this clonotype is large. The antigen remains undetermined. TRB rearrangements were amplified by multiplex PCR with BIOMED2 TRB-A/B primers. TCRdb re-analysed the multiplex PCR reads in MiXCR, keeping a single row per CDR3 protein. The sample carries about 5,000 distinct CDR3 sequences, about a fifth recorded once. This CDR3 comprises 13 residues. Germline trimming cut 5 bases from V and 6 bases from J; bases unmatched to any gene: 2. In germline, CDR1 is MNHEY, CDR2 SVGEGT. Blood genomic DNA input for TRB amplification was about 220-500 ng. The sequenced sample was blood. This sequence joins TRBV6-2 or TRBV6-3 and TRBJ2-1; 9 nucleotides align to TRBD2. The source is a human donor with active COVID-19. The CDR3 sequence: CASSLAGPNEQFF. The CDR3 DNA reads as TGTGCCAGCAGTCTAGCGGGACCCAATGAGCAGTTCTTC.